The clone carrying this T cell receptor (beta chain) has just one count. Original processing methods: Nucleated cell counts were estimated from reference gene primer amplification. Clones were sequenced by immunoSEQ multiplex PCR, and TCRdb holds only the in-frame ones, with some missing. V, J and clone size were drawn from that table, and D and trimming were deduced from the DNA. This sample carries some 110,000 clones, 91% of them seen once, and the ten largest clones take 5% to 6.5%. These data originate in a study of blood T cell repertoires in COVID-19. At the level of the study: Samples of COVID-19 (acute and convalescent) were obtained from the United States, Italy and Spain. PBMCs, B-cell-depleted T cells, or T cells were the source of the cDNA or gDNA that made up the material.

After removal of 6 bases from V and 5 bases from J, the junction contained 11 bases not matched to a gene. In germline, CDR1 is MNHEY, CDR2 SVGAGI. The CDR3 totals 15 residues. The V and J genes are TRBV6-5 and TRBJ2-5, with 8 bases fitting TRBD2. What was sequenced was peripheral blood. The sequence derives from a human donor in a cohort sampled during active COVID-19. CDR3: CASSTTGGAGETQYF. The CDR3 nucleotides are TGTGCCAGCAGCACGACCGGGGGGGCGGGGGAGACCCAGTACTTC.